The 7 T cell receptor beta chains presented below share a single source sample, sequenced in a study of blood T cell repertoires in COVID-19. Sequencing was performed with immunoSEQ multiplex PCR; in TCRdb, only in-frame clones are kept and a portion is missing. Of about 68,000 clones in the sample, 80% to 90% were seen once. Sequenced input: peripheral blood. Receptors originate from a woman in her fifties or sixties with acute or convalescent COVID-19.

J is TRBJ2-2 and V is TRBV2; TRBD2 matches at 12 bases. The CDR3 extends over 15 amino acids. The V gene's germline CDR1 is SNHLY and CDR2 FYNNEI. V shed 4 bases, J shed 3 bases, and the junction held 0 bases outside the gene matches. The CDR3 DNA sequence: TGTGCCAGCAGTGGACTAGCGGGGGACACCGGGGAGCTGTTTTTT. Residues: CASSGLAGDTGELFF. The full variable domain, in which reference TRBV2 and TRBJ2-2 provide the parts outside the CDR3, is EPEVTQTPSHQVTQMGQEVILRCVPISNHLYFYWYRQILGQKVEFLVSFYNNEISEKSEIFDDQFSVERPDGSNFTLKIRSTKLEDSAMYFCASSGLAGDTGELFFGEGSRLTVL.

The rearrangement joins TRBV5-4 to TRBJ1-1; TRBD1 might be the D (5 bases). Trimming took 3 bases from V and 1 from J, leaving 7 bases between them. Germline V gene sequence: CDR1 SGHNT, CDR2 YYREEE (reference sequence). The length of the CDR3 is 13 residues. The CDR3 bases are TGTGCCAGCAGCTATCAGGGGAACACTGAAGCTTTCTTT. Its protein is CASSYQGNTEAFF.

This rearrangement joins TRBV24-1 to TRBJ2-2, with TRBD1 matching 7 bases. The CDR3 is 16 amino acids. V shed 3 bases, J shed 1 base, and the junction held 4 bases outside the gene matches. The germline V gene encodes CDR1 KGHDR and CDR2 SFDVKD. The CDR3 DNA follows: TGTGCCACCAGTGATGTCGGGACAGAGAACACCGGGGAGCTGTTTTTT. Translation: CATSDVGTENTGELFF.

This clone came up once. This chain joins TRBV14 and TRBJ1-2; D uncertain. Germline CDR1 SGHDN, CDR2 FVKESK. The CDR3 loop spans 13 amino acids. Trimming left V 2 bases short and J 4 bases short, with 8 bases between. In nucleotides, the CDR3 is TGTGCCAGCAGCCAAAACGAGGGCTATGGCTACACCTTC. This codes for CASSQNEGYGYTF.

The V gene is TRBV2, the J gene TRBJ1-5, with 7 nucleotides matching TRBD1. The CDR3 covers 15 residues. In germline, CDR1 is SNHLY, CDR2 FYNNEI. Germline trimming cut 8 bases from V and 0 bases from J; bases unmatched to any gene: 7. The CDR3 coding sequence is TGTGCCAGCCACGAACAGGGGCATAGCAATCAGCCCCAGCATTTT. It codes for CASHEQGHSNQPQHF.

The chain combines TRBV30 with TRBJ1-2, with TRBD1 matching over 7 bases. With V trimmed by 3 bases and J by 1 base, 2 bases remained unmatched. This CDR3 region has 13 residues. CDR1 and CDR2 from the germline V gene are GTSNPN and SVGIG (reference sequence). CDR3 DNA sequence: TGTGCCTGGAGAAGACAGGGTAACTATGGCTACACCTTC. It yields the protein CAWRRQGNYGYTF. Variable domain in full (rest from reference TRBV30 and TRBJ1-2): SQTIHQWPATLVQPVGSPLSLECTVEGTSNPNLYWYRQAAGRGLQLLFYSVGIGQISSEVPQNLSASRPQDRQFILSSKKLLLSDSGFYLCAWRRQGNYGYTFGSGTRLTVV.

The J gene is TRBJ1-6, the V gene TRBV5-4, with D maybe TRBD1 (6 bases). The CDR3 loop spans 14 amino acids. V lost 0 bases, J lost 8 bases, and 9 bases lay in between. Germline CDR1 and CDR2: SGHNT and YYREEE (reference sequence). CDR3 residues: CASSLGQAYSPLHF. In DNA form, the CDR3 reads TGTGCCAGCAGCTTGGGACAGGCCTATTCACCCCTCCACTTT. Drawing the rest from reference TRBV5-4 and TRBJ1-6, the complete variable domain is ETGVTQSPTHLIKTRGQQVTLRCSSQSGHNTVSWYQQALGQGPQFIFQYYREEENGRGNFPPRFSGLQFPNYSSELNVNALELDDSALYLCASSLGQAYSPLHFGNGTRLTVT.